This T cell receptor beta chain was found in a study of vaccination and CD4 T cells after COVID-19. Notes on the study in general: For SARS-CoV-2-reactive clonotypes, the median went from about 22 to 38, a nonsignificant increase.

Treatment denoted: roughly 11-day PBMC culture with coronavirus spike peptide pools or control peptides (ViraFEST assay). In regard to this clonotype: Its cognate antigen is unknown.

An Oncomine TCR Beta short-read assay was used to sequence the DNA from cultured CD4+ T cells. TCRdb recomputed calls from the PCR reads with MiXCR, one row per CDR3 protein. In the table there are about 11,000 distinct CDR3 sequences, 69% of which are singletons. The V gene end was trimmed by 3 bases and the J gene end by 4 bases; junction bases not matched to a gene: 9. Germline CDR1 is SGDLS and CDR2 is YYNGEE. CDR3 length: 16 amino acids. Sequenced sample: CD4+ T cells from blood, cultured in vitro. The chain carries TRBV9 and TRBJ1-1; 10 bases are a match to TRBD1. The TCR comes from a human donor who had recovered from COVID-19. The CDR3 loop is CASSGRDRGRGTEAFF. The DNA of the CDR3 is TGTGCCAGCAGCGGCCGGGACAGGGGAAGGGGCACTGAAGCTTTCTTT. Looking up the rest from reference TRBV9 and TRBJ1-1 gives the full variable domain: DSGVTQTPKHLITATGQRVTLRCSPRSGDLSVYWYQQSLDQGLQFLIQYYNGEERAKGNILERFSAQQFPDLHSELNLSSLELGDSALYFCASSGRDRGRGTEAFFGQGTRLTVV.